This T cell receptor beta chain was found in a study of blood T cell repertoires in COVID-19 (dated by TCRdb to the early 2020s). Study-level background: The collaborator samples originated in the United States, Italy and Spain and spanned the acute and convalescent phases of COVID-19. The material from the prospective study consisted of cDNA or gDNA derived from T cells, B-cell-depleted T cells, or PBMCs. Subjects who had been exposed to COVID-19, were actively infected with it, or had recovered from it provided the deeply sampled blood TCRbeta repertoires that made up the dataset. A freely available public database, intended as a resource for researchers studying the immune response to SARS-CoV-2, is where the repertoires were released. The samples were drawn from two sources: the first 160 participants of the ongoing ImmuneRACE study, and 1,254 subjects contributed by 6 global collaborators. The sample metadata nearly always contained a de-identified subject ID, COVID-19 status, age in years and sex. Where HLA class I and class II types were available, the types were taken from metadata supplied by the sample provider, not from assay-based typing.

The immunoSEQ Assay, a bias-controlled multiplex PCR, was used to amplify TCRbeta CDR3 regions from genomic DNA. Per the authors' processing: Nucleated cell counts per sample were estimated from amplification of reference gene primers within the assay. To quantify the absolute abundance of each unique TCRbeta CDR3 rearrangement, sequence reads were collapsed and filtered. For each sample, productive Simpson clonality was calculated by taking the square root of Simpson's diversity index across productive rearrangements. TCRdb re-hosts the immuneACCESS table, in-frame sequences only. Its copies lack some clones; in the studies checked, an unresolved V gene accounts for under half of them, and the cause for the rest is not known. V, J and clone size are taken as reported in that table, and D and trimming were inferred from the DNA itself. The sample table shows around 700,000 clones, and approximately 90% are seen once. Over 0.2% of the sample goes to the ten largest clones.

Collaborating institutions collected whole blood in K2EDTA tubes following their own protocols. For TCRbeta analysis, collaborator samples were shipped as frozen whole blood, as isolated PBMCs, or as DNA extracted from either sample type. Regarding this clone: There is no known antigen for this receptor. The record has no base qualities; no much larger clone is one base away.

Trimming costs V 10 bases and J 3 bases, and their ends lie 13 bases apart. Spanning cysteine to phenylalanine, the CDR3 consists of 12 amino acids. The sequence is cut down to CDR3 DNA, 36 bases in frame from base 1. CDR1 and CDR2 were assigned from the germline V gene (reference sequence) as MNHEY and SMNVEV. The study at large found these results: The quantity of clinical and demographic metadata differed by source and by participant and was supplied without curation.

The V and J genes are TRBV27 and TRBJ2-7; TRBD2 could be the D gene, as 5 bases match. This sequence was found in a woman under 30 with acute or convalescent COVID-19. Specimen: peripheral blood. The nucleotide sequence reads as follows: TGTGCCACCTTCTCACGGGGCTACGAGCAGTACTTC. Its protein reads: CATFSRGYEQYF.